This T cell receptor (beta chain) was sequenced in a study of blood T cell repertoires in COVID-19. Clones were read by immunoSEQ multiplex PCR, and TCRdb kept only the in-frame ones, dropping some. The sample yields over 100,000 clones, around 80% seen once. The origin of this receptor is a woman aged 60 to 75 with acute or convalescent COVID-19. The sequenced material came from peripheral blood.

As DNA, the CDR3 is TGTGCCAGCAGCAAAAGGTTCGGAGGATACGAGCAGTACTTC. Its protein is CASSKRFGGYEQYF. V is TRBV19 and J is TRBJ2-7; maybe TRBD2 (5 bases). Germline V lookup: CDR1 LNHDA, CDR2 SQIVND (reference sequence). V gave up 9 bases and J gave up 4 bases, with 19 bases separating them. The CDR3 is 14 residues long.